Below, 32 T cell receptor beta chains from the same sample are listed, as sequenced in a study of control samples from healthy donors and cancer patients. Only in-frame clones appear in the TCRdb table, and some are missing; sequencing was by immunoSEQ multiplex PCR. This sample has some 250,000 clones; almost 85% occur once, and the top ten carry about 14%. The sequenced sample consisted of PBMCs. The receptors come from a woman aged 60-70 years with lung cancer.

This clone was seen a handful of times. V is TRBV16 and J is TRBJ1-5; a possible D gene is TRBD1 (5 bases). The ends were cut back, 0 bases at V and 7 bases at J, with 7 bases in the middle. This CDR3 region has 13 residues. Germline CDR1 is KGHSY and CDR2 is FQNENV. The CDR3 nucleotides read TGTGCCAGCAGCCAATCCTGGGACCAGCCCCAGCATTTT. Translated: CASSQSWDQPQHF.

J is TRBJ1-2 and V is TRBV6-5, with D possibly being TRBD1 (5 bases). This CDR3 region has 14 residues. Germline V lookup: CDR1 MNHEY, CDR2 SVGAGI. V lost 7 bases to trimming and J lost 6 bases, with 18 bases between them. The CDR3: CASNNRDLLDGYTF. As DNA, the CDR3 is TGTGCCAGCAACAACCGGGACCTCCTGGATGGCTACACCTTC.

CDR3 sequence (DNA): TGTGCCAGTAGTATTTTAGCGGGAGGAAAGAATGAGCAGTTCTTC. Protein product: CASSILAGGKNEQFF. The rearrangement joins TRBV19 to TRBJ2-1; 10 bases match TRBD2. Germline assignment: CDR1 LNHDA and CDR2 SQIVND (reference sequence). The CDR3 covers 15 residues. The V segment lost 3 bases and the J segment 7 bases; nucleotides outside the gene matches: 6.

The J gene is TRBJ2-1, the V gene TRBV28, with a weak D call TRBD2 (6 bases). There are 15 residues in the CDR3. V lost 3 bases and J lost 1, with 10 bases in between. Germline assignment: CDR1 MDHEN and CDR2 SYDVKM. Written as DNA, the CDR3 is TGTGCCAGCAGTTTGTACGGGAGATCCTACAATGAGCAGTTCTTC. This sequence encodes CASSLYGRSYNEQFF.

This CDR3 is CATSIRGLNTEAFF. CDR3 bases: TGTGCCACCAGCATACGGGGCTTGAACACTGAAGCTTTCTTT. The genes are TRBV15 and TRBJ1-1; possibly TRBD1 for D (5 bases). In germline, CDR1 is LNHNV, CDR2 YYDKDF (reference sequence). Deletions cut 4 bases from V and 0 bases from J, with 9 bases between. The CDR3 runs 14 residues.

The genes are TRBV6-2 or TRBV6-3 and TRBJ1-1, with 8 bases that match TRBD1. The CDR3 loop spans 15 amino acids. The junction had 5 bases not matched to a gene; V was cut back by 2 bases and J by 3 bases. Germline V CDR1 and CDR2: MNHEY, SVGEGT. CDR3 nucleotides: TGTGCCAGCAGTTACGACAGGGGCGTTGACACTGAAGCTTTCTTT. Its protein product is CASSYDRGVDTEAFF.

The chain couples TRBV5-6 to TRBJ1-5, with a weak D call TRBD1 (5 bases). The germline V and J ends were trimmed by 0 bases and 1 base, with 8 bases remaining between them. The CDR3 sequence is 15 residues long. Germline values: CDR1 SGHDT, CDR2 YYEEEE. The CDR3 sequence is CASSLGGASNQPQHF. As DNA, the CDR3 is TGTGCCAGCAGCTTGGGGGGCGCGAGCAATCAGCCCCAGCATTTT.

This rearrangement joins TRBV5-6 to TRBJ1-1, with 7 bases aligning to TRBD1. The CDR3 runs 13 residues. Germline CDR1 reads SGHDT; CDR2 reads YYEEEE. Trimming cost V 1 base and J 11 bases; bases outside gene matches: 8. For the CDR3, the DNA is TGTGCCAGCAGCTTGACCCGACAGGGAATGGCTTTCTTT. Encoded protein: CASSLTRQGMAFF.

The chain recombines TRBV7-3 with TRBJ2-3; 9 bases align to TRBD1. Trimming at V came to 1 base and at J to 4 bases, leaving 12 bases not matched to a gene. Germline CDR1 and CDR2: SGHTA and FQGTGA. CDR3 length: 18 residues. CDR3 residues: CASSLRPLIQGAADTQYF. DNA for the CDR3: TGTGCCAGCAGCTTAAGACCTTTAATACAGGGGGCTGCAGATACGCAGTATTTT.

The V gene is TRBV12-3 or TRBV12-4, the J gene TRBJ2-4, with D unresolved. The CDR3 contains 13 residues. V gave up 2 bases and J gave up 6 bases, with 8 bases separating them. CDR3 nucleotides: TGTGCCAGCAGTTTAAAGGGCGGAAACATTCAGTACTTC. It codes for CASSLKGGNIQYF.

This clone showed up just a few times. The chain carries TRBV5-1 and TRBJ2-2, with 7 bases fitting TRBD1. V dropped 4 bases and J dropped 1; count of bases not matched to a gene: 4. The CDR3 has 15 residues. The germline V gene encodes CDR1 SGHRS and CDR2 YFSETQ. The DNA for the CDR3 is TGCGCCAGCAGCGCCCGACAGGGGAACACCGGGGAGCTGTTTTTT. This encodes CASSARQGNTGELFF.

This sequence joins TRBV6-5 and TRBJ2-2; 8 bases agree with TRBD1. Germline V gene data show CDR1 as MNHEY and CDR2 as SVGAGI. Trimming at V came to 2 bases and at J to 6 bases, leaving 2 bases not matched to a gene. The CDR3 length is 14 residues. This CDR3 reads CASSYRQGSGELFF. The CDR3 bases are TGTGCCAGCAGTTACCGACAGGGGTCCGGGGAGCTGTTTTTT.

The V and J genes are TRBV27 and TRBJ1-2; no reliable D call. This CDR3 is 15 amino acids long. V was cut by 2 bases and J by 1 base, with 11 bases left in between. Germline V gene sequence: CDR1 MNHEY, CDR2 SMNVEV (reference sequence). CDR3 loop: CASSLIPTGNYGYTF. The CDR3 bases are TGTGCCAGCAGTTTAATACCGACGGGTAACTATGGCTACACCTTC.

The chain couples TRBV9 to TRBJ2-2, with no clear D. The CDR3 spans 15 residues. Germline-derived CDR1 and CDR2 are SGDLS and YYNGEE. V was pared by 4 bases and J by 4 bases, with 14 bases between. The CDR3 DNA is TGTGCCAGCAGCTACAGCACCGTGGCCACCGGGGAGCTGTTTTTT. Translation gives CASSYSTVATGELFF.

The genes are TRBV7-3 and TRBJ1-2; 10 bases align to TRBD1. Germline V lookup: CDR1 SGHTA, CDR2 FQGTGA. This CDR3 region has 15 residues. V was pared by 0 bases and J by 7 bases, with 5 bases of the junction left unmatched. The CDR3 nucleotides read TGTGCCAGCAGCTTAACGGGACAGGGGATAAGTGGCTACACCTTC. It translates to CASSLTGQGISGYTF.

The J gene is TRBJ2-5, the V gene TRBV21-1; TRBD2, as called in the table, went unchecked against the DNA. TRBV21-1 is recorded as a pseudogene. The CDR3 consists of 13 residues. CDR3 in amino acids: CASSLGLGETQYF. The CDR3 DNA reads TGTGCCAGCAGCCTGGGACTAGGCGAGACCCAGTACTTC.

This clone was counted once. The CDR3 coding sequence is TGTGCCAGCTCACATGGACCAGGCAATCAGCCCCAGCATTTT. This encodes CASSHGPGNQPQHF. The chain uses TRBV18 and TRBJ1-5; D is unclear. The CDR3 length is 14 residues. From germline, CDR1 is KGHSH and CDR2 LQKENI. V was cut by 4 bases and J by 2 bases, with 9 bases left in between.

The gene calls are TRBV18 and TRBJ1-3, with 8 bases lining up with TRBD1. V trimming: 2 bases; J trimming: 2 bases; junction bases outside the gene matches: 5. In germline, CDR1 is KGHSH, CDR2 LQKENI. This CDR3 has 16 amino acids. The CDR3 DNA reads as TGTGCCAGCTCACCAGGACAGGGCACGGCTGGAAACACCATATATTTT. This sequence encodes CASSPGQGTAGNTIYF. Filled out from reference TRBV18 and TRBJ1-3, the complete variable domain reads NAGVMQNPRHLVRRRGQEARLRCSPMKGHSHVYWYRQLPEEGLKFMVYLQKENIIDESGMPKERFSAEFPKEGPSILRIQQVVRGDSAAYFCASSPGQGTAGNTIYFGEGSWLTVV.

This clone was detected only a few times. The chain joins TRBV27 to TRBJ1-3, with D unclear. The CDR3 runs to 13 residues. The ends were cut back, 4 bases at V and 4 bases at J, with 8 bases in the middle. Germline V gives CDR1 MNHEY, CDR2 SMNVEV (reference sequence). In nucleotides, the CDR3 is TGTGCCAGCAGTTCTGCTATCGGAAACACCATATATTTT. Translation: CASSSAIGNTIYF.

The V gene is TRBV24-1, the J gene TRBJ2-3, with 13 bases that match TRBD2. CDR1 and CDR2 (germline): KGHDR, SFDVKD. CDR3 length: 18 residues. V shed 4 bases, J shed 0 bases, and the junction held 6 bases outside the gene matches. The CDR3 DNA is TGTGCCACCAGTGACCCGACTAGCGGGGGGACTAGCACAGATACGCAGTATTTT. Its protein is CATSDPTSGGTSTDTQYF.

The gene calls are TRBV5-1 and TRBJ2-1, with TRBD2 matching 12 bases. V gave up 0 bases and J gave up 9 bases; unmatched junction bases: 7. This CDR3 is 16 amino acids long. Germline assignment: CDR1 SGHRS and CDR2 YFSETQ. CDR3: CASSLGLAGVLGEQFF. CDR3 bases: TGCGCCAGCAGCTTGGGACTAGCGGGAGTCCTTGGTGAGCAGTTCTTC. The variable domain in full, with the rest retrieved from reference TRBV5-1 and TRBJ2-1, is KAGVTQTPRYLIKTRGQQVTLSCSPISGHRSVSWYQQTPGQGLQFLFEYFSETQRNKGNFPGRFSGRQFSNSRSEMNVSTLELGDSALYLCASSLGLAGVLGEQFFGPGTRLTVL.

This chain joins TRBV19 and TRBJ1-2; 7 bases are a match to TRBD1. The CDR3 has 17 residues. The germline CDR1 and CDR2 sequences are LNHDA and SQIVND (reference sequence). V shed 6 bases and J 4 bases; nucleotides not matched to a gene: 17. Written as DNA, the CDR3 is TGTGCCAGTAGCCGCCGAGGCCTAAGGGGGCAGGGCTATGGCTACACCTTC. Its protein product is CASSRRGLRGQGYGYTF.

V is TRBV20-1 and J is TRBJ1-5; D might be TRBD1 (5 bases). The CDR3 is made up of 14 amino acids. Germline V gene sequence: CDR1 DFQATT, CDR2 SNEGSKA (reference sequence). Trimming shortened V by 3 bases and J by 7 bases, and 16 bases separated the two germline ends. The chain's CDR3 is CSASKGYSTQPQHF. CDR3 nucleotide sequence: TGCAGTGCTAGTAAGGGGTACTCGACCCAGCCCCAGCATTTT.

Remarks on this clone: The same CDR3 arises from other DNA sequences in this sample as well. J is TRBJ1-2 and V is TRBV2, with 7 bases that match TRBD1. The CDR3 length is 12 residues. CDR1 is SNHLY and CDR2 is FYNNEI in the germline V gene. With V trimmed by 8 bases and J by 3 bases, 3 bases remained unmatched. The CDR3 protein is CASRQGDYGYTF. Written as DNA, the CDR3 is TGTGCCAGCCGACAGGGCGACTATGGCTACACCTTC.

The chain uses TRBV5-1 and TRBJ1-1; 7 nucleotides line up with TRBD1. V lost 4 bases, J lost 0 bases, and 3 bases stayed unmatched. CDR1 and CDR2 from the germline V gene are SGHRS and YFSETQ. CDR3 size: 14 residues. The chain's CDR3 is CASSGGTVNTEAFF. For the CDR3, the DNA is TGCGCCAGCAGCGGGGGGACAGTGAACACTGAAGCTTTCTTT.

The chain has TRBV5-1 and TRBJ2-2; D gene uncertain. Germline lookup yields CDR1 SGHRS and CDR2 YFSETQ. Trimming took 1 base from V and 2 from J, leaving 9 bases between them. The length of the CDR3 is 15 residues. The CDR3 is CASSLNPGNTGELFF. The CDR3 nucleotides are TGCGCCAGCAGCTTGAACCCAGGAAACACCGGGGAGCTGTTTTTT.

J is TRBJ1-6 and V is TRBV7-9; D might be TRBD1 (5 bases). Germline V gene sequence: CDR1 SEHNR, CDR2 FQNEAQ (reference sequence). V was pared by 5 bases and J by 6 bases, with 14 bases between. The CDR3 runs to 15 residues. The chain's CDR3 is CASSRGTAGNSPLHF. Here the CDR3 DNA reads TGTGCCAGCAGCCGAGGGACGGCGGGTAATTCACCCCTCCACTTT.

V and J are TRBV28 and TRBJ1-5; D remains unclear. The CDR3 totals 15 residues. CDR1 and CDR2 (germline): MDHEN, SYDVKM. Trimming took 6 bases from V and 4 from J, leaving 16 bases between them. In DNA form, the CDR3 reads TGTGCCAGCAGCTACGCGTCGGGGATGAATCAGCCCCAGCATTTT. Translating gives CASSYASGMNQPQHF.

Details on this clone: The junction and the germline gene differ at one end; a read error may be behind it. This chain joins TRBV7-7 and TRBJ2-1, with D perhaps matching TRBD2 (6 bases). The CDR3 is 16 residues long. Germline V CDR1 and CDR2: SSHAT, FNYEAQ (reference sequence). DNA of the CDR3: TGTGCTAGCAGCCCCAGACTTGGGACTGCCTACAATGAGCAGTTCTTC. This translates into CASSPRLGTAYNEQFF.

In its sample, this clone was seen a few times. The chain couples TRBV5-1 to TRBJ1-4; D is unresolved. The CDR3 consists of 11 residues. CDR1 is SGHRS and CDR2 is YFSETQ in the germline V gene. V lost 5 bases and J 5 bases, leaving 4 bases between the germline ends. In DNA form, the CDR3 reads TGCGCCAGCAGGGAGAATGAAAAACTGTTTTTT. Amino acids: CASRENEKLFF.

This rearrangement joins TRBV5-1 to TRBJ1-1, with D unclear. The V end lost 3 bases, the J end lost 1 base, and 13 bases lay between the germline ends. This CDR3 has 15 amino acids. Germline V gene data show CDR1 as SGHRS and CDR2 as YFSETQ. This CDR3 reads CASSWETLSNTEAFF. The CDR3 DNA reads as TGCGCCAGCAGCTGGGAGACACTCTCGAACACTGAAGCTTTCTTT.

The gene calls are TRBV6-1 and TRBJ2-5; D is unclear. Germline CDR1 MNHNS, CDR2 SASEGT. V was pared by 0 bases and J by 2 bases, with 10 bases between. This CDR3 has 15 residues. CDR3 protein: CASSEAQGPQETQYF. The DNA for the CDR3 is TGTGCCAGCAGTGAAGCGCAAGGTCCTCAAGAGACCCAGTACTTC.